One T cell receptor beta chain is described in this entry. Its matching antigen is unknown. Germline V gene sequence: CDR1 LGHNT, CDR2 FRNRAP. This CDR3 has 15 amino acids. The trim removed 6 bases at V and 1 base at J, leaving 5 bases unmatched. Method: immunoSEQ multiplex PCR; TCRdb's copy keeps in-frame clones and lacks some. The sample lists fewer than 11,000 clones; roughly 65% were seen once. This sample is drawn from a study of CD4+ T cells in melanoma. Study-level points and caveats: A reported correlation linked neoantigen-specific CD4+ T cells to CD8+, macrophage and B cell function. Neoantigen-specific CD4+ T cells in melanoma reportedly had diverse differentiation states.

The V call is TRBV12-5, the J call TRBJ2-2; 7 bases match TRBD1. Input material: cells from a culture (not recorded whether cultured in vitro). This sequence was found in a human donor with melanoma. CDR3 sequence (DNA): TGTGCTAGTGGACCGGGACAGAGGAACACCGGGGAGCTGTTTTTT. The encoded protein is CASGPGQRNTGELFF.